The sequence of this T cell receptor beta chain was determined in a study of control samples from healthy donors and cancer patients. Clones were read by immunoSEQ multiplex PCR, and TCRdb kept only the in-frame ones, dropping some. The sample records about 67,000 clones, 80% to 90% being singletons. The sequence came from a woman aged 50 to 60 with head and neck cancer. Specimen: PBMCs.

The CDR3 sequence is CASSYDSGAEAFF. Written as DNA, the CDR3 is TGTGCCAGCAGTTACGACTCAGGGGCTGAAGCTTTCTTT. This sequence joins TRBV6-6 and TRBJ1-1, with D possibly matching TRBD1 (6 bases). This CDR3 has 13 amino acids. CDR1 MNHNY and CDR2 SVGAGI come from the germline V gene (reference sequence). The ends were cut back, 2 bases at V and 6 bases at J, with 10 bases in the middle.